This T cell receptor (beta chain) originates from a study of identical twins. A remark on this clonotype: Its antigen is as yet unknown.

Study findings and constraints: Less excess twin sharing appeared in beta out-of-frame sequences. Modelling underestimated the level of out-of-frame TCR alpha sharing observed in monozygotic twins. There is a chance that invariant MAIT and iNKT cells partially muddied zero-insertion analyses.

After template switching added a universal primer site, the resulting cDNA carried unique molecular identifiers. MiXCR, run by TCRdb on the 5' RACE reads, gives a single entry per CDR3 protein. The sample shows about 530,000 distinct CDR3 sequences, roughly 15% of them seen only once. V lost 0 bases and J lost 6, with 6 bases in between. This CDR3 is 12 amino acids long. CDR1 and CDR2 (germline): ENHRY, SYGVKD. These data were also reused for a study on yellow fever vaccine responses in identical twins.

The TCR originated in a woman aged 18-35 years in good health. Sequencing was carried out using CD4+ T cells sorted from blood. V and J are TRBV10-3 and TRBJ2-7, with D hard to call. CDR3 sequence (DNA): TGTGCCATCAGTGAGTCGTCCCGCGAGCAGTACTTC. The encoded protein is CAISESSREQYF.